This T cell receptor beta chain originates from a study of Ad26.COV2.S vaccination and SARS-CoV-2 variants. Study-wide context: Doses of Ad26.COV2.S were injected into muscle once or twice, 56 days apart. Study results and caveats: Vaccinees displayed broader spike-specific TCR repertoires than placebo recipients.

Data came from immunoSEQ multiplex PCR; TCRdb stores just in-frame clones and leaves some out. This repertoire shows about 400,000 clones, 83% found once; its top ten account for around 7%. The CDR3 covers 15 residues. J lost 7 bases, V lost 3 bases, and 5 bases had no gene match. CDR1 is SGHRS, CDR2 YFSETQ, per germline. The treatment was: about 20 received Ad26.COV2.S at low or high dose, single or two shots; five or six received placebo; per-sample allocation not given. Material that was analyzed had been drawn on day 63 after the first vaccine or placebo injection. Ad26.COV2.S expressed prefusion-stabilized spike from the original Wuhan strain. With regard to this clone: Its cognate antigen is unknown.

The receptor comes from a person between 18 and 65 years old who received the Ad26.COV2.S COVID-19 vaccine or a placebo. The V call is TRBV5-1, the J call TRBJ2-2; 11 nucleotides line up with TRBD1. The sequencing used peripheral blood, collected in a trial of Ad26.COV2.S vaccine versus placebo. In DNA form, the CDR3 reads TGCGCCAGCAGCTCCGGACAGGGGGCTCACGGGGAGCTGTTTTTT. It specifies CASSSGQGAHGELFF. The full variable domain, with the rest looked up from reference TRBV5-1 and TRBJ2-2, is KAGVTQTPRYLIKTRGQQVTLSCSPISGHRSVSWYQQTPGQGLQFLFEYFSETQRNKGNFPGRFSGRQFSNSRSEMNVSTLELGDSALYLCASSSGQGAHGELFFGEGSRLTVL.